One sample yielded the 11 T cell receptor beta chains listed below, sequenced in a study of blood T cell repertoires in COVID-19. Profiled with immunoSEQ multiplex PCR; TCRdb holds only in-frame clones, not every one. The sample holds hundreds of thousands of clones, around nine tenths seen once. Sequenced: peripheral blood. The receptors were gathered from a woman in her twenties or thirties with acute or convalescent COVID-19.

The rearrangement uses TRBV30 and TRBJ1-1, with 7 bases lining up with TRBD1. This CDR3 has 13 residues. The germline gives CDR1 GTSNPN, CDR2 SVGIG (reference sequence). V was pared by 5 bases and J by 3 bases, with 6 bases of the junction left unmatched. The CDR3 DNA is TGTGCCTGGGCCGGGACAGCGTACACTGAAGCTTTCTTT. Translating it yields CAWAGTAYTEAFF.

The chain combines TRBV7-3 with TRBJ2-1; a possible D gene is TRBD2 (6 bases). Germline V CDR1 and CDR2: SGHTA, FQGTGA. Trimming removed 3 bases at V and 7 bases at J, with 16 bases between. This CDR3 is built from 15 residues. The CDR3 loop reads CASSFTPGLHNEQFF. The CDR3 nucleotides read TGTGCCAGCAGCTTTACCCCGGGACTCCATAATGAGCAGTTCTTC.

CDR3 in amino acids: CASSWGGARGGELFF. The CDR3 nucleotides read TGTGCCAGCAGCTGGGGAGGGGCCCGGGGCGGGGAGCTGTTTTTT. The chain joins TRBV7-8 to TRBJ2-2; 7 bases are shared with TRBD2. The V gene end was trimmed by 4 bases and the J gene end by 7 bases; junction bases not matched to a gene: 9. The CDR3 contains 15 residues. CDR1 is SGHVS and CDR2 is FQNEAQ in the germline V gene.

Here the CDR3 DNA reads TGTGCCAGCAGCTTAATATTAGGGACTCATAACACCGGGGAGCTGTTTTTT. Encoded protein: CASSLILGTHNTGELFF. The rearrangement links TRBV11-2 to TRBJ2-2, with D maybe TRBD2 (6 bases). Deletions cut 2 bases from V and 2 bases from J, with 15 bases between. The CDR3 has 17 residues. CDR1 is SGHAT and CDR2 is FQNNGV in the germline V gene.

This rearrangement joins TRBV9 to TRBJ2-1, with D perhaps TRBD1 (6 bases). CDR1 is SGDLS, CDR2 YYNGEE, per germline. The CDR3 is 15 residues long. V was clipped by 4 bases and J by 0 bases, with 11 bases between them. CDR3 residues: CASSTQGSSYNEQFF. The CDR3 DNA is TGTGCCAGCAGCACCCAGGGGAGCTCCTACAATGAGCAGTTCTTC. Looking up the rest from reference TRBV9 and TRBJ2-1 gives the full variable domain: DSGVTQTPKHLITATGQRVTLRCSPRSGDLSVYWYQQSLDQGLQFLIQYYNGEERAKGNILERFSAQQFPDLHSELNLSSLELGDSALYFCASSTQGSSYNEQFFGPGTRLTVL.

The chain joins TRBV5-4 to TRBJ1-6; 8 bases fit TRBD1. V trimming: 0 bases; J trimming: 10 bases; junction bases outside the gene matches: 6. CDR1 and CDR2 (germline): SGHNT, YYREEE (reference sequence). This CDR3 is built from 15 residues. The CDR3 loop reads CASSLVGTGSSPLHF. The CDR3 DNA reads as TGTGCCAGCAGCTTGGTTGGGACAGGCAGCTCACCCCTCCACTTT.

This rearrangement joins TRBV7-9 to TRBJ2-5; 9 bases are a match to TRBD2. The CDR3 runs 17 residues. CDR1 is SEHNR and CDR2 is FQNEAQ in the germline V gene (reference sequence). V was clipped by 6 bases and J by 0 bases; unmatched bases: 11. Here the CDR3 reads CASRPQAGGTNQETQYF. CDR3 nucleotides: TGTGCCAGCAGGCCCCAAGCGGGGGGCACCAACCAAGAGACCCAGTACTTC.

The chain combines TRBV7-9 with TRBJ2-4, with D possibly being TRBD1 (5 bases). Looked up from germline, CDR1 is SEHNR and CDR2 is FQNEAQ (reference sequence). This CDR3 contains 11 residues. Trimming pared 8 bases from V and 8 bases from J, leaving 10 bases between. CDR3 in DNA: TGTGCCAGCGGAACAGGAGACATTCAGTACTTC. Translating gives CASGTGDIQYF.

This rearrangement joins TRBV24-1 to TRBJ2-3; weak D call: TRBD2 (7 bases). Germline CDR1 is KGHDR and CDR2 is SFDVKD. The CDR3 is made up of 17 amino acids. Trimming removed 5 bases from V and 6 bases from J, with 23 bases in between. CDR3 sequence (DNA): TGTGCCACCAGTGCCCCCTGGGGGGGGCAGGGGAGCGATACGCAGTATTTT. Translation: CATSAPWGGQGSDTQYF.

This clone was detected once. The gene calls are TRBV3-1 (or the pseudogene TRBV3-2) and TRBJ2-5; the D gene is possibly TRBD1 (6 bases). Looked up from germline, CDR1 is LGHDT and CDR2 is YNNKEL (reference sequence). Trimming shortened V by 2 bases and J by 5 bases, and 6 bases separated the two germline ends. This CDR3 comprises 12 residues. The CDR3 reads CASSQRGETQYF. For the CDR3, the DNA is TGTGCCAGCAGCCAAAGGGGGGAGACCCAGTACTTC.

The rearrangement uses TRBV9 and TRBJ2-6; possibly TRBD2 for D (6 bases). Germline loops: CDR1 SGDLS, CDR2 YYNGEE. V gave up 4 bases and J gave up 3 bases, with 23 bases separating them. This CDR3 is 19 amino acids long. CDR3 in DNA: TGTGCCAGCAGCCATTCAACCCGGGATTCCGGGGGTGGGGCCAACGTCCTGACTTTC. Translated, it gives CASSHSTRDSGGGANVLTF. Drawing the rest from reference TRBV9 and TRBJ2-6, the complete variable domain is DSGVTQTPKHLITATGQRVTLRCSPRSGDLSVYWYQQSLDQGLQFLIQYYNGEERAKGNILERFSAQQFPDLHSELNLSSLELGDSALYFCASSHSTRDSGGGANVLTFGAGSRLTVL.